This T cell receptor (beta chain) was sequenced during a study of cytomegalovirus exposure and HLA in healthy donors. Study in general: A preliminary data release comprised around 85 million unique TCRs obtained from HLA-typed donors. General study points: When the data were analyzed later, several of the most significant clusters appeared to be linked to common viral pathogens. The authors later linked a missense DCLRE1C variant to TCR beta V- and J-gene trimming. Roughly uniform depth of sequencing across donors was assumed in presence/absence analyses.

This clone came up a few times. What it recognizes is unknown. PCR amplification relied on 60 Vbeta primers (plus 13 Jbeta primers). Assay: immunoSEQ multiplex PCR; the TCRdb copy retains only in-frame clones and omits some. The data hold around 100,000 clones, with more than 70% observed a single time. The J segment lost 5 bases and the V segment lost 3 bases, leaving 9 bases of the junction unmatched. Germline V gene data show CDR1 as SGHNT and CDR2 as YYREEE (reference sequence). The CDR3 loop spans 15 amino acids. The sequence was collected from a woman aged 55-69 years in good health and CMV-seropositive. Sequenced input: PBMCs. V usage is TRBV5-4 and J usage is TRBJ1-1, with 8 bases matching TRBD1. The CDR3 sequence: CASSSVGQGATEAFF. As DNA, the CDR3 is TGTGCCAGCAGCTCCGTCGGACAGGGAGCGACTGAAGCTTTCTTT.